The source of this T cell receptor (beta chain) is a study of blood T cell repertoires in COVID-19. The germline V gene encodes CDR1 SQVTM and CDR2 ANQGSEA. CDR3 size: 14 residues. V was pared by 7 bases and J by 6 bases, with 13 bases of the junction left unmatched. In the original workflow: Estimation of nucleated cell counts was performed using reference gene primer amplification. The data were produced by immunoSEQ multiplex PCR, yet TCRdb's version contains in-frame clones alone and is incomplete. D and trimming come from the DNA, and the V and J calls and clone size come from that table. The sample includes 200,000 to 250,000 clones, approximately 84% of them seen just once.

This clonotype was obtained from a woman of 80 years or more with acute or convalescent COVID-19. The rearrangement joins TRBV29-1 to TRBJ2-3; TRBD2 agrees at 7 bases. Sequences were obtained from peripheral blood. Here the CDR3 DNA reads TGCAGCGGGCAATCAGGGAGGGCCGGGGATACGCAGTATTTT. The encoded protein is CSGQSGRAGDTQYF.